What follows are 31 T cell receptor beta chains derived from one specimen sequenced in a study of T cells after yellow fever vaccination. In TCRdb, the 5' RACE reads were re-called with MiXCR into one record per CDR3 protein. There are some 350,000 distinct CDR3 sequences in the sample; under 14% occur only once, and 18% lies in the top ten. The sample consisted of PBMCs, taken on the day of the first yellow fever vaccination. The receptor source for this set is a man younger than 35 who received the YFV17D yellow fever vaccine.

This clonotype has only a few counts. The V gene is TRBV7-6, the J gene TRBJ2-7, with 8 bases fitting TRBD2. The trim removed 4 bases at V and 2 bases at J, leaving 1 base unmatched. The CDR3 is made up of 13 amino acids. The germline V gene encodes CDR1 SGHVS and CDR2 FNYEAQ. CDR3 sequence: CASSSGLAYEQYV. The CDR3 coding sequence is TGTGCCAGCAGCTCGGGACTAGCCTACGAGCAGTACGTC.

The gene calls are TRBV6-5 and TRBJ1-1; tentative D call: TRBD1 (5 bases). CDR1 and CDR2 from the germline V gene are MNHEY and SVGAGI. CDR3 length equals 11 residues. Trimming removed 8 bases at V and 4 bases at J, with 8 bases between. CDR3 sequence (DNA): TGTGCCAGCGGTCAGGGCACTGAAGCTTTCTTT. It encodes CASGQGTEAFF.

The chain uses TRBV5-1 and TRBJ1-1; a weak D match, TRBD1 (5 bases). This CDR3 spans 14 amino acids. Germline CDR1 is SGHRS and CDR2 is YFSETQ. The V gene lost 2 bases and the J gene lost 4 bases, with 12 bases spanning the gap. CDR3 region: CASSFGGIGTEAFF. The CDR3 bases are TGCGCCAGCAGCTTCGGGGGGATTGGCACTGAAGCTTTCTTT.

V usage is TRBV5-1 and J usage is TRBJ2-7; no definite D call. Trimming cost V 5 bases and J 12 bases, with 18 bases left between them. The CDR3 covers 12 residues. CDR1 is SGHRS, CDR2 YFSETQ, per germline. Here the CDR3 reads CASSEDHLRRYF. The DNA of the CDR3 is TGCGCCAGCAGTGAAGACCATTTGAGGCGGTACTTC.

This clonotype has more than one count but fewer than ten. For the CDR3, the DNA is TGTGCCAGCAGCTTAGGTAGCGGGGGGGCCCTCTACAATGAGCAGTTCTTC. This codes for CASSLGSGGALYNEQFF. The rearrangement links TRBV7-8 to TRBJ2-1, with 11 bases identical to TRBD2. The trim removed 1 base at V and 3 bases at J, leaving 5 bases unmatched. The CDR3 has 17 residues. CDR1 is SGHVS and CDR2 is FQNEAQ in the germline V gene.

This clonotype was picked up a small number of times. The chain uses TRBV19 and TRBJ1-6, with a weak D call TRBD1 (5 bases). The V end was cut by 5 bases, the J end by 0 bases, with 8 bases between. CDR1 LNHDA and CDR2 SQIVND come from the germline V gene (reference sequence). The CDR3 contains 15 residues. The CDR3 bases are TGTGCCAGTAGTGGGACGACCTCCTATAATTCACCCCTCCACTTT. This gives the protein CASSGTTSYNSPLHF.

This clonotype was seen only a few times. This chain uses TRBV4-2 with TRBJ2-5, with D perhaps matching TRBD1 or TRBD2 (5 bases each). Trimming left V 1 base short and J 9 bases short, with 15 bases between. From germline, CDR1 is LGHNA and CDR2 YNFKEQ. CDR3 size: 14 residues. CDR3: CASSQAPGPWAQYF. The CDR3 nucleotides are TGTGCCAGCAGCCAAGCTCCGGGGCCCTGGGCCCAGTACTTC.

J is TRBJ2-7 and V is TRBV4-1, with 11 positions matching TRBD2. V lost 6 bases and J lost 2; bases outside the gene matches: 6. The CDR3 is made up of 15 amino acids. Germline V lookup: CDR1 MGHRA, CDR2 YSYEKL. The CDR3 here is CASSTTSGAAYEQYV. The CDR3 bases are TGCGCCAGCAGTACGACTAGCGGGGCCGCCTACGAGCAGTACGTC.

The rearrangement uses TRBV5-1 and TRBJ2-6; a weak D match, TRBD1 (5 bases). Trimming left V 4 bases short and J 0 bases short, with 11 bases between. The CDR3 has 16 residues. Germline lookup yields CDR1 SGHRS and CDR2 YFSETQ. The chain's CDR3 is CASSPQQVSGANVLTF. The CDR3, as DNA: TGCGCCAGCAGCCCACAACAGGTCTCTGGGGCCAACGTCCTGACTTTC.

The chain recombines TRBV5-1 with TRBJ2-7, with 8 bases lining up with TRBD1. The CDR3 is made up of 15 amino acids. Unmatched junction bases numbered 2, after V lost 0 bases and J lost 0 bases. Looked up from germline, CDR1 is SGHRS and CDR2 is YFSETQ. Here the CDR3 reads CASSLGQGFSYEQYF. The CDR3 bases are TGCGCCAGCAGCTTGGGACAGGGGTTCTCCTACGAGCAGTACTTC.

The V gene is TRBV29-1, the J gene TRBJ2-3; tentatively, D is TRBD1 (6 bases). Germline CDR1 SQVTM, CDR2 ANQGSEA. The CDR3 length is 15 residues. The ends were cut back, 4 bases at V and 0 bases at J, with 14 bases in the middle. CDR3: CSVVNRDTSTDTQYF. CDR3 bases: TGCAGCGTTGTTAACCGGGACACAAGCACAGATACGCAGTATTTT.

The chain couples TRBV7-9 to TRBJ2-1; 12 bases map to TRBD2. The germline gives CDR1 SEHNR, CDR2 FQNEAQ (reference sequence). The J segment lost 7 bases and the V segment lost 6 bases, leaving 10 bases of the junction unmatched. The CDR3 is 16 residues long. In DNA form, the CDR3 reads TGTGCCAGCAGACAATCGACTAGCGGGGGCTTTAATGAGCAGTTCTTC. Residues: CASRQSTSGGFNEQFF. Supplemented by reference TRBV7-9 and TRBJ2-1, the full variable domain reads DTGVSQNPRHKITKRGQNVTFRCDPISEHNRLYWYRQTLGQGPEFLTYFQNEAQLEKSRLLSDRFSAERPKGSFSTLEIQRTEQGDSAMYLCASRQSTSGGFNEQFFGPGTRLTVL.

V usage is TRBV6-2 or TRBV6-3 and J usage is TRBJ1-5, with D possibly being TRBD1 (5 bases). The CDR3 contains 14 residues. Looked up from germline, CDR1 is MNHEY and CDR2 is SVGEGT. Trimming shortened V by 8 bases and J by 0 bases, and 11 bases separated the two germline ends. This CDR3 reads CASVGGNSNQPQHF. The CDR3 coding sequence is TGTGCCAGCGTTGGGGGTAATAGCAATCAGCCCCAGCATTTT.

This clonotype was counted a few times. This chain connects TRBV28 to TRBJ2-5, with 10 bases aligning to TRBD2. The germline V gene has CDR1 MDHEN and CDR2 SYDVKM. The CDR3 is 15 amino acids. V lost 6 bases to trimming and J lost 5 bases; unmatched junction nucleotides: 9. This chain's CDR3 is CASRPLAGNGETQYF. The CDR3 DNA is TGTGCCAGCAGACCACTAGCGGGGAACGGTGAGACCCAGTACTTC.

This clonotype has at least ten counts. J is TRBJ2-1 and V is TRBV7-3; the match to TRBD2 covers 10 bases. The junction had 15 bases not matched to a gene; V was cut back by 5 bases and J by 14 bases. Germline lookup yields CDR1 SGHTA and CDR2 FQGTGA. CDR3 length equals 15 residues. The CDR3 DNA sequence: TGTGCCAGCAGCCTTACTAGCGGGGCCCCATCGGGGAAGTTCTTC. It yields the protein CASSLTSGAPSGKFF.

The chain links TRBV7-8 to TRBJ2-7; D is unresolved. Trimming pared 1 base from V and 6 bases from J, leaving 7 bases between. CDR1 is SGHVS, CDR2 FQNEAQ, per germline. CDR3 length: 12 residues. This CDR3 is CASSLGLPEQYF. The CDR3 nucleotides are TGTGCCAGCAGCTTAGGGCTACCCGAGCAGTACTTC. The variable domain in full, completed from reference TRBV7-8 and TRBJ2-7, reads GAGVSQSPRYKVAKRGQDVALRCDPISGHVSLFWYQQALGQGPEFLTYFQNEAQLDKSGLPSDRFFAERPEGSVSTLKIQRTQQEDSAVYLCASSLGLPEQYFGPGTRLTVT.

CDR3 nucleotides: TGTGCCAGCAGCTTATGGGGGACAGGGTTTGAGAACATTCAGTACTTC. Its protein is CASSLWGTGFENIQYF. The chain has TRBV5-6 and TRBJ2-4; TRBD1 matches at 9 bases. The CDR3 spans 16 residues. Germline V gene data show CDR1 as SGHDT and CDR2 as YYEEEE. Germline trimming cut 2 bases from V and 7 bases from J; bases unmatched to any gene: 10.

CDR3: CASSQRASAYEQYF. CDR3 DNA sequence: TGTGCCAGCAGCCAACGGGCCAGCGCGTACGAGCAGTACTTC. The chain carries TRBV6-1 and TRBJ2-7, with D unresolved. V dropped 6 bases and J dropped 4 bases, with 16 bases sitting between them. The CDR3 covers 14 residues. Germline lookup yields CDR1 MNHNS and CDR2 SASEGT.

This sequence joins TRBV9 and TRBJ2-7; D not certain. Germline V lookup: CDR1 SGDLS, CDR2 YYNGEE. V was clipped by 0 bases and J by 1 base, with 8 bases between them. This CDR3 spans 14 amino acids. The CDR3 DNA sequence: TGTGCCAGCAGCGTAGGGCTGGAATCCTACGAGCAGTACTTC. Protein product: CASSVGLESYEQYF.

J is TRBJ2-1 and V is TRBV12-3 or TRBV12-4; the D gene is possibly TRBD2 (6 bases). V lost 0 bases and J 14 bases, leaving 11 bases between the germline ends. The CDR3 runs 12 residues. The CDR3 region has the DNA TGTGCCAGCAGTTTAGCCTGGGAGGTTGAGTTCTTC. Translated: CASSLAWEVEFF.

This chain connects TRBV4-2 to TRBJ1-2; a weak D match, TRBD1 (5 bases). This CDR3 has 15 amino acids. CDR1 is LGHNA, CDR2 YNFKEQ, per germline. V lost 2 bases and J 0 bases, leaving 10 bases between the germline ends. The CDR3 bases are TGTGCCAGCAGCCAATCGGACACGGCTAACTATGGCTACACCTTC. As protein: CASSQSDTANYGYTF.

In this sample, this clonotype turned up a few times. The chain employs TRBV24-1 and TRBJ1-2; unclear D gene. The ends were cut back, 4 bases at V and 3 bases at J, with 11 bases in the middle. Germline V CDR1 and CDR2: KGHDR, SFDVKD. This CDR3 region has 14 residues. CDR3 bases: TGTGCCACCAGTGACACCGGGTTCCACTATGGCTACACCTTC. Encoded protein: CATSDTGFHYGYTF.

This clonotype was found a few times. The chain employs TRBV6-1 and TRBJ1-1, with D uncertain. CDR3 size: 11 residues. V was cut by 8 bases and J by 1 base, with 5 bases left in between. CDR1 and CDR2 from the germline V gene are MNHNS and SASEGT. CDR3 sequence reads: CASHRNTEAFF. CDR3 nucleotides: TGTGCCAGCCACAGGAACACTGAAGCTTTCTTT.

This clonotype has only a few counts. The chain is built from TRBV7-9 and TRBJ2-2; 8 bases match TRBD1. V was clipped by 6 bases and J by 1 base; unmatched bases: 4. The CDR3 runs to 15 residues. Germline V gene data show CDR1 as SEHNR and CDR2 as FQNEAQ (reference sequence). The CDR3 loop is CASRGQDWNTGELFF. The CDR3 bases are TGTGCCAGCAGGGGACAGGATTGGAACACCGGGGAGCTGTTTTTT.

This clonotype has a handful of counts. The genes are TRBV2 and TRBJ2-2; 8 bases line up with TRBD1. The CDR3 runs 15 residues. Germline CDR1 and CDR2: SNHLY and FYNNEI. V was clipped by 7 bases and J by 2 bases; unmatched bases: 6. This CDR3 reads CASIRDRGNTGELFF. The CDR3 DNA follows: TGTGCCAGCATACGCGACAGGGGAAACACCGGGGAGCTGTTTTTT. The variable domain in full, with the rest retrieved from reference TRBV2 and TRBJ2-2, is EPEVTQTPSHQVTQMGQEVILRCVPISNHLYFYWYRQILGQKVEFLVSFYNNEISEKSEIFDDQFSVERPDGSNFTLKIRSTKLEDSAMYFCASIRDRGNTGELFFGEGSRLTVL.

CDR3 amino acids: CASSLPGRLSYEQYV. The CDR3 region has the DNA TGTGCCAGCAGTTTACCCGGGCGGCTCTCCTACGAGCAGTACGTC. The genes are TRBV28 and TRBJ2-7; D unclear. Per the germline V gene, CDR1 is MDHEN and CDR2 is SYDVKM. V was pared by 2 bases and J by 0 bases, with 11 bases between. The CDR3 totals 15 residues.

This clonotype was observed a handful of times. The chain uses TRBV5-1 and TRBJ1-5, with a possible D match to TRBD1 (6 bases). This CDR3 has 14 amino acids. Germline lookup yields CDR1 SGHRS and CDR2 YFSETQ. Trimming took 0 bases from V and 6 from J, leaving 10 bases between them. The CDR3 region has the DNA TGCGCCAGCAGCTTGGAACAGGGTGGTCAGCCCCAGCATTTT. It encodes CASSLEQGGQPQHF.

The gene calls are TRBV9 and TRBJ2-1; 9 positions agree with TRBD2. The CDR3 consists of 15 residues. Germline-derived CDR1 and CDR2 are SGDLS and YYNGEE. The V segment lost 1 base and the J segment 9 bases; nucleotides outside the gene matches: 8. Written as DNA, the CDR3 is TGTGCCAGCAGCGTATCAGGGCGGGGGGGCGTTGAGCAGTTCTTC. It translates to CASSVSGRGGVEQFF.

The V and J genes are TRBV7-6 and TRBJ1-1; TRBD1 aligns across 9 bases. The V gene's germline CDR1 is SGHVS and CDR2 FNYEAQ. This CDR3 contains 16 residues. V shed 4 bases and J 4 bases; nucleotides not matched to a gene: 10. Here the CDR3 DNA reads TGTGCCAGCAGCTCGGATGGACAGGGGTGGGCCACTGAAGCTTTCTTT. This translates into CASSSDGQGWATEAFF. The variable domain in full, completed from reference TRBV7-6 and TRBJ1-1, reads GAGVSQSPRYKVTKRGQDVALRCDPISGHVSLYWYRQALGQGPEFLTYFNYEAQQDKSGLPNDRFSAERPEGSISTLTIQRTEQRDSAMYRCASSSDGQGWATEAFFGQGTRLTVV.

This chain links TRBV13 with TRBJ2-5; D not resolved. V was trimmed by 5 bases and J by 4 bases, leaving 20 bases between them. This CDR3 region has 16 residues. CDR1 is PRHDT, CDR2 FYEKMQ, per germline (reference sequence). CDR3 in amino acids: CASSIVPGRIGETQYF. DNA of the CDR3: TGTGCCAGCAGCATAGTCCCCGGTCGAATAGGAGAGACCCAGTACTTC.

This rearrangement joins TRBV27 to TRBJ1-5; no clear D. The CDR3 runs 15 residues. Per the germline V gene, CDR1 is MNHEY and CDR2 is SMNVEV (reference sequence). V lost 3 bases and J 0 bases, leaving 9 bases between the germline ends. CDR3 DNA: TGTGCCAGCAGTTTTGGCGGCCTTAGCAATCAGCCCCAGCATTTT. The encoded protein is CASSFGGLSNQPQHF.